Sequencing of this T cell receptor (beta chain) was carried out in a study of blood T cell repertoires in COVID-19. Study summary: PBMCs, B-cell-depleted T cells, or T cells provided the cDNA or gDNA that made up the material.

This clone was recorded once. V shed 0 bases, J shed 4 bases, and the junction held 4 bases outside the gene matches. Per the germline V gene, CDR1 is LGHNA and CDR2 is YNFKEQ. CDR3 size: 16 residues. Some clones are missing from TCRdb's copy, which holds only in-frame ones; the method was immunoSEQ multiplex PCR. The sample includes hundreds of thousands of clones, about 85% of them seen just once. This sequence originates from a man aged 25-40 years with active or convalescent COVID-19. The sequencing sample was made of peripheral blood. The V and J genes are TRBV4-2 and TRBJ2-5; 11 nucleotides match TRBD1. CDR3 nucleotides: TGTGCCAGCAGCCAAGATCCCGGGACAGGGGGAGAGACCCAGTACTTC. It is translated as CASSQDPGTGGETQYF.